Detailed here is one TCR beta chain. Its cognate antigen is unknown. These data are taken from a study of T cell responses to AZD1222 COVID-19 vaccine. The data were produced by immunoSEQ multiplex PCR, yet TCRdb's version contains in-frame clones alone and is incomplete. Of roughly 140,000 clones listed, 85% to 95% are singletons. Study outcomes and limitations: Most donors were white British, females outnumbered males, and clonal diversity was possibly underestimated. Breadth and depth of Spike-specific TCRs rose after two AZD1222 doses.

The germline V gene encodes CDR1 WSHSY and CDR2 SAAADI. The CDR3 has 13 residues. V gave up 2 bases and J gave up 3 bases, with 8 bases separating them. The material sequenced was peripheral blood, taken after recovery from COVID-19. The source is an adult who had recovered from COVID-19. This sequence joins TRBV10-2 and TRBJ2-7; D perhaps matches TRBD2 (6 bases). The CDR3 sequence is CASSEAGFYEQYF. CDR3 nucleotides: TGCGCCAGCAGTGAGGCGGGATTCTACGAGCAGTACTTC.